The clone carrying this TCR beta chain is a singleton in its sample. Its antigen remains unknown. The data stem from a study of OX40 agonist ivuxolimab in advanced cancers. Study summary: Patients got intravenous ivuxolimab at 0.01 to 10 mg/kg every 2 weeks. Three patients, one with hepatocellular carcinoma and two with cutaneous melanoma, achieved partial responses. Points from the study as a whole: CD4+ and CD8+ blood T cells expanded clonally by week 6 at 0.1 to 3.0 mg/kg.

The repertoire was sequenced with immunoSEQ multiplex PCR; TCRdb's copy has only in-frame clones and lacks some. Of 55,000 to 75,000 clones listed, around 80% were seen once; the top ten hold 7% to 9.5%. The CDR3 contains 16 residues. The receptor was isolated from an adult with an advanced solid tumor such as melanoma, head and neck, liver or kidney cancer. The starting material was CD4+ or CD8+ T cells sorted from blood, obtained in a trial of the OX40 agonist ivuxolimab. The chain is built from TRBV12-2 and TRBJ2-2; the table calls TRBD1, which could not be checked here. TRBV12-2 is labeled a pseudogene. CDR3 in DNA: TGTGCAAGTCGCTCGCCGGGACAGGGAAACACCGGGGAGCTGTTTTTT. This translates into CASRSPGQGNTGELFF.